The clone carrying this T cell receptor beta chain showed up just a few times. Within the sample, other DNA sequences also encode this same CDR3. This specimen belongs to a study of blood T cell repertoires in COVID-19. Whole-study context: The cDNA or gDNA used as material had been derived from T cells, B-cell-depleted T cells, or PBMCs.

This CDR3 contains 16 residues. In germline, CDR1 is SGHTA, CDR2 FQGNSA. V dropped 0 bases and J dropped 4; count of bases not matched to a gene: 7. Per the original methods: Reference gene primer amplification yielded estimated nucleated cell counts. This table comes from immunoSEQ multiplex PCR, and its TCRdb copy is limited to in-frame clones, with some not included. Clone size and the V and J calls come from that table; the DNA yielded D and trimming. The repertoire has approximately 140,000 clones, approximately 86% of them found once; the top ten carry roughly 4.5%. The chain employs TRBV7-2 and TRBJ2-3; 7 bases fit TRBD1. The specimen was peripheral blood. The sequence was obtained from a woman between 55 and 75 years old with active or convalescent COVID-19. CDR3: CASSLAGTERADTQYF. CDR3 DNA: TGTGCCAGCAGCTTAGCTGGGACAGAACGGGCAGATACGCAGTATTTT.